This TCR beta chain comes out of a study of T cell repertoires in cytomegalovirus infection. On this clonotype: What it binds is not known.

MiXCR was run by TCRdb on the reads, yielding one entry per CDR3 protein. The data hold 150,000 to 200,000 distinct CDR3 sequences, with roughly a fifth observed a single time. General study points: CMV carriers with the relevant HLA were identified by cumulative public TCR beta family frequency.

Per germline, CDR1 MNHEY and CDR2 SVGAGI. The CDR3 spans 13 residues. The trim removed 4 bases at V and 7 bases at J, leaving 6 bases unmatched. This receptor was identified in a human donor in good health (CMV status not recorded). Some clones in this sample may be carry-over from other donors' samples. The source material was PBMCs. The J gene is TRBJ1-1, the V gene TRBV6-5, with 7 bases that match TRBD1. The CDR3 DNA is TGTGCCAGCAGTTTCGACCGGGACAGTGAAGCTTTCTTT. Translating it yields CASSFDRDSEAFF.